This T cell receptor beta chain was obtained from a study of shared clonotypes between healthy human individuals. Worth noting for this clone: Its antigen is unidentified.

General study points: Memory subsets had estimated richness that was generally smaller than that of naive subsets. Sharing across four donors was highest in naive CD4 (roughly 5%) and lowest in memory CD8 (approximately 0.4%). The study's rarefaction showed incomplete sorted-subset sequencing despite large depth.

Trimming removed 3 bases from V and 3 bases from J; junction bases left unmatched: 10. Germline V lookup: CDR1 GTSNPN, CDR2 SVGIG (reference sequence). This CDR3 has 15 amino acids. Genomic DNA per cell subset filled all wells of several immunoSEQ plates. Method: immunoSEQ multiplex PCR; TCRdb's copy keeps in-frame clones and lacks some. The data contain 2,500,000 or so clones, approximately 92% of them singletons. The rearrangement uses TRBV30 and TRBJ1-2; 7 bases are shared with TRBD1. The source of this sequence is a man in his late teens or twenties in good health. Sequenced input: naive CD4+ T cells sorted from blood. Subset defined: CD45RA+ positively selected. The CDR3, as DNA: TGTGCCTGGAGACTCACAGGGGTAGCGGACTATGGCTACACCTTC. This translates into CAWRLTGVADYGYTF.